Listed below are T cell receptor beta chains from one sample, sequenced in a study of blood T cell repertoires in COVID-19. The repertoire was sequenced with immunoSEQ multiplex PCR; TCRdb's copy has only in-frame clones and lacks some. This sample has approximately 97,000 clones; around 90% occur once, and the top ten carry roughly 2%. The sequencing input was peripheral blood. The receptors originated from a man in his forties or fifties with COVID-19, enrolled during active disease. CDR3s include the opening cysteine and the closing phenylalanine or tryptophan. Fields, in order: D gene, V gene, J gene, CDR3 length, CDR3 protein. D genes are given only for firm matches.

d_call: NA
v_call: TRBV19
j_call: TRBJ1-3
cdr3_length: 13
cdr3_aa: CASTPVPGNTIYF

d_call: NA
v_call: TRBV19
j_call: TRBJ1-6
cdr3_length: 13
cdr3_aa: CATTTEGNSPLHF

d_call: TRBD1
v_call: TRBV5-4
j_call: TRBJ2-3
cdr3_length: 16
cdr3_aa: CASSLESQGVGDTQYF

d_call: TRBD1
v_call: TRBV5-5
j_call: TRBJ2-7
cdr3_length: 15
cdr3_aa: CASSLSDRGFNEQYF

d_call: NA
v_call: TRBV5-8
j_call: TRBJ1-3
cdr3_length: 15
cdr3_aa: CASSQGTVSGNTIYF

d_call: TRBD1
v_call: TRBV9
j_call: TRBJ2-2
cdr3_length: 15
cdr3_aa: CASSPEQGPTGELFF

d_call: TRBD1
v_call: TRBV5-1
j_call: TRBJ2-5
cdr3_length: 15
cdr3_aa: CASSFIQGAGETQYF

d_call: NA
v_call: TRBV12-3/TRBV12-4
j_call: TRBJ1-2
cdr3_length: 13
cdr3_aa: CASSYWDSQGYTF

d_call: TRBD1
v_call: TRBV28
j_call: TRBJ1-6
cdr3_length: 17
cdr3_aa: CASSINRGGSYNSPLHF

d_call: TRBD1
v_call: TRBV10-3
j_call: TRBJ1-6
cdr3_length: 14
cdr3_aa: CAISETGDNSPLHF

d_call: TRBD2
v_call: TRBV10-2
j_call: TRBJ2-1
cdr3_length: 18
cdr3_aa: CASRQRAGASSSYNEQFF

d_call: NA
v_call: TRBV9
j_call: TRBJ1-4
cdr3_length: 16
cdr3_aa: CASSAHSTGVNEKLFF

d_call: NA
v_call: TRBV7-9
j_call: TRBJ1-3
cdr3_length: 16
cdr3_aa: CASSRTQIGSGNTIYF

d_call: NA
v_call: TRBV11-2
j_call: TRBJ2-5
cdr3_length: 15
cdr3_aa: CASSPGVLTQETQYF

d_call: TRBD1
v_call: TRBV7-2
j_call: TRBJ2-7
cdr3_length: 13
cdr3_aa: CASSWYRGYEQYF

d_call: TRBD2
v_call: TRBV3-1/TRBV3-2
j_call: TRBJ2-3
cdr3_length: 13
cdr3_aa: CASSQLREGTQYF

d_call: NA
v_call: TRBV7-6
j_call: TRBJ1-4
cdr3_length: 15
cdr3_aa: CASSLAGTTNEKLFF

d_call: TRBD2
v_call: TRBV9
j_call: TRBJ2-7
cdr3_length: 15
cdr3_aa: CASSASGASSYEQYF

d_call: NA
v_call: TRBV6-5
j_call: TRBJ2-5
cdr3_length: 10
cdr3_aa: CASARETQYF

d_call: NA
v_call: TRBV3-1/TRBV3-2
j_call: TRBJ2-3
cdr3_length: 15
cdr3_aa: CASSQVDGVVDTQYF

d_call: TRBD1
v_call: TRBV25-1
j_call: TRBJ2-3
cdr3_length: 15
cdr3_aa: CASSEQMGTGGAQYF

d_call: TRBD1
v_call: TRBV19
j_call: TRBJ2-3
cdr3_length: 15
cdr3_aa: CASSALRGRGDTQYF

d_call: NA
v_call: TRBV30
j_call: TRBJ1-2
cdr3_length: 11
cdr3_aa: CAWSRVQGYTF

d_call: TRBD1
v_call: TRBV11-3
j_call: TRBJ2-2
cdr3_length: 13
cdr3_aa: CASSHRGVGELFF

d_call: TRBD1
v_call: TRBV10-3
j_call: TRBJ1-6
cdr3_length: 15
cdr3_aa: CAIRARDRGDSPLHF